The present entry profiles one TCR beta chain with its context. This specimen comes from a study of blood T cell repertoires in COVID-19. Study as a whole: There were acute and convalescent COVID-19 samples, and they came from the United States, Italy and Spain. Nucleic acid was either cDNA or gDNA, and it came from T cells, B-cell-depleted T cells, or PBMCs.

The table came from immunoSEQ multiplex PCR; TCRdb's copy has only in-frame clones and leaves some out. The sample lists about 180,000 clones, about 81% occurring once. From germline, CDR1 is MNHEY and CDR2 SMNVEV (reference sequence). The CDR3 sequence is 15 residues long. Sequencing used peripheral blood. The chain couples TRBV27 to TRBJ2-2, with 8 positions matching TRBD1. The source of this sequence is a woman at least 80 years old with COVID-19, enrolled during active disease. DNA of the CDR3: TGTGTGACAGCGAGGGACAGGCCCGACACCGGGGAGCTGTTTTTT. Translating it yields CVTARDRPDTGELFF.